The 12 T cell receptor beta chains presented below share a single source sample, sequenced in a study of blood T cell repertoires in COVID-19. Libraries were prepared by immunoSEQ multiplex PCR; TCRdb keeps only in-frame clonotypes and omits some of them. The sample consists of 300,000 to 400,000 clones, 80% to 90% of them appearing once. The sequenced sample consisted of peripheral blood. All receptors come from a man aged 25 to 40 with COVID-19, enrolled during active disease.

V is TRBV24-1 and J is TRBJ2-2; the match to TRBD2 covers 7 bases. Germline V gene lookup returns CDR1 KGHDR and CDR2 SFDVKD. The CDR3 length is 14 residues. Trimming took 8 bases from V and 3 from J; bases not matched to a gene: 5. CDR3 coding DNA: TGTGCCACCACTGGCGGGAGAGACACCGGGGAGCTGTTTTTT. Protein: CATTGGRDTGELFF.

The chain uses TRBV2 and TRBJ1-3, with 7 nucleotides matching TRBD1. This CDR3 has 15 residues. With V trimmed by 4 bases and J by 0 bases, 3 bases remained unmatched. CDR1 and CDR2 (germline): SNHLY, FYNNEI. The chain's CDR3 is CASSGQGTSGNTIYF. In nucleotides, the CDR3 is TGTGCCAGCAGTGGACAGGGCACCTCTGGAAACACCATATATTTT. The full variable domain, rest sourced from reference TRBV2 and TRBJ1-3, is EPEVTQTPSHQVTQMGQEVILRCVPISNHLYFYWYRQILGQKVEFLVSFYNNEISEKSEIFDDQFSVERPDGSNFTLKIRSTKLEDSAMYFCASSGQGTSGNTIYFGEGSWLTVV.

CDR3 nucleotides: TGTGCCAGCAGCCGGACACCCTGGCAGCCCCAGCATTTT. Translated, it gives CASSRTPWQPQHF. The chain recombines TRBV7-9 with TRBJ1-5, with D possibly TRBD1 on 5 matching bases. Germline CDR1 is SEHNR and CDR2 is FQNEAQ (reference sequence). The CDR3 consists of 13 residues. Trimming took off 5 bases at V and 7 bases at J, with 12 bases between the two ends.

The CDR3 loop reads CASSLKREGPYNEQFF. CDR3 nucleotides: TGTGCCAGCAGCTTAAAGCGGGAGGGCCCTTACAATGAGCAGTTCTTC. The J gene is TRBJ2-1, the V gene TRBV7-3, with TRBD2 matching over 10 bases. J was trimmed by 4 bases and V by 1 base; bases with no gene match: 4. The germline V gene encodes CDR1 SGHTA and CDR2 FQGTGA. The CDR3 runs 16 residues.

V and J are TRBV10-2 and TRBJ2-5; tentative D call: TRBD1 (5 bases). This CDR3 region has 12 residues. Trimming removed 5 bases from V and 5 bases from J, with 9 bases in between. Germline-derived CDR1 and CDR2 are WSHSY and SAAADI. The CDR3 sequence is CASSQGSETQYF. In nucleotides, the CDR3 is TGCGCCAGCAGTCAGGGTAGCGAGACCCAGTACTTC.

The DNA of the CDR3 is TGTGCCAGCAGCTACCGGGGAAATGGGAATTCACCCCTCCACTTT. The encoded protein is CASSYRGNGNSPLHF. The V call is TRBV6-5, the J call TRBJ1-6, with unresolved D. V was shortened by 6 bases and J by 7 bases, with 16 bases between the two germline ends. The CDR3 has 15 residues. The germline CDR1 and CDR2 sequences are MNHEY and SVGAGI.

The chain is built from TRBV11-1 and TRBJ1-4, with D tentatively TRBD1 (6 bases). V dropped 2 bases and J dropped 14 bases, with 15 bases sitting between them. The germline CDR1 and CDR2 sequences are SGHAT and FQDESV (reference sequence). The CDR3 runs to 13 residues. DNA for the CDR3: TGTGCCAGCAGCTTACTCCGGGACATACAGCTGTTTTTT. This sequence encodes CASSLLRDIQLFF.

A few counts support this clone. The J gene is TRBJ1-5, the V gene TRBV7-2; 7 bases agree with TRBD1. The germline gives CDR1 SGHTA, CDR2 FQGNSA. V shed 5 bases and J 8 bases; nucleotides not matched to a gene: 12. This CDR3 is built from 15 residues. Here the CDR3 reads CASSGGDSRWEPQHF. For the CDR3, the DNA is TGTGCCAGCAGCGGAGGGGACAGTAGATGGGAGCCCCAGCATTTT.

J is TRBJ2-5 and V is TRBV4-2; D gene uncertain. Germline CDR1 reads LGHNA; CDR2 reads YNFKEQ. The CDR3 length is 15 residues. Trimming cost V 0 bases and J 5 bases, with 13 bases left between them. As DNA, the CDR3 is TGTGCCAGCAGCCAAGATCGACTTGGGTGGGAGACCCAGTACTTC. It yields the protein CASSQDRLGWETQYF.

The chain joins TRBV7-2 to TRBJ1-2; 10 bases line up with TRBD1. Germline assignment: CDR1 SGHTA and CDR2 FQGNSA. This CDR3 comprises 14 residues. V was pared by 2 bases and J by 8 bases, with 5 bases of the junction left unmatched. The CDR3: CASSLRDRGRGYTF. CDR3 in DNA: TGTGCCAGCAGCTTACGCGACAGGGGGCGAGGCTACACCTTC.

CDR3 amino acids: CASSPGLAGEQETQYF. As DNA, the CDR3 is TGTGCCAGCAGCCCCGGACTAGCGGGGGAGCAAGAGACCCAGTACTTC. V is TRBV5-8 and J is TRBJ2-5, with 13 bases fitting TRBD2. Trimming removed 4 bases from V and 2 bases from J; junction bases left unmatched: 5. This CDR3 contains 16 residues. CDR1 is SGHTS and CDR2 is YDEGEE in the germline V gene.

V gene TRBV27 combines with J gene TRBJ1-1; D not certain. Germline V gene sequence: CDR1 MNHEY, CDR2 SMNVEV (reference sequence). V dropped 5 bases and J dropped 0 bases, with 16 bases sitting between them. The CDR3 length is 16 residues. The CDR3 region has the DNA TGTGCCAGCAGTCCTGCGGGTTCGAAGATGAACACTGAAGCTTTCTTT. This gives the protein CASSPAGSKMNTEAFF.